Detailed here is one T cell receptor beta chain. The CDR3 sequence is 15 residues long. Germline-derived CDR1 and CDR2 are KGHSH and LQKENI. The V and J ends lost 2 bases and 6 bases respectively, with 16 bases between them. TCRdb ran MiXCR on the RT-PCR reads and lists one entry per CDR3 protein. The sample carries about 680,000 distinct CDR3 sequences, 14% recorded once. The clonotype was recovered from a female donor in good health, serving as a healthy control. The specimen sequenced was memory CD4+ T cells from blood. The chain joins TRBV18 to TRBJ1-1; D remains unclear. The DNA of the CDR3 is TGTGCCAGCTCACCAATTATGGAAGGAGGTCCTGAAGCTTTCTTT. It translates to CASSPIMEGGPEAFF.